The sample holds a few counts of the clone carrying this T cell receptor beta chain. The data are from a study of naive and memory T cell subsets. The beta constant-region primer was an equimolar mix of two oligonucleotides covering TRBC1 and TRBC2. The ligated cDNA underwent four PCR rounds using SP2 and nested alpha and beta constant-region primers. MiXCR was run by TCRdb on the UMI-ligation and nested PCR reads, yielding one entry per CDR3 protein. The sample lists 95,000 to 150,000 distinct CDR3 sequences, 35% to 40% seen once, with about 1% in the top ten. V lost 4 bases and J 5 bases, leaving 9 bases between the germline ends. CDR1 is DFQATT and CDR2 is SNEGSKA in the germline V gene (reference sequence). This CDR3 comprises 12 residues.

This TCR was recovered from a human donor in good health. Sequenced sample: central memory CD4+ T cells from blood. The V call is TRBV20-1, the J call TRBJ2-1; the D gene is possibly TRBD2 (5 bases). DNA for the CDR3: TGCAGTGCTACGGACTCTCACAATGAGCAGTTCTTC. As protein: CSATDSHNEQFF.